These 27 T cell receptor beta chains share one sample of origin, sequenced in a study of metastatic and nonmetastatic thyroid tumors. None of the patients had undergone any treatment ahead of thyroid surgery. TCRdb called clones again from the PCR reads with MiXCR. Here the sample spans tens of thousands of clones, 20% to 25% being singletons. Material: adjacent normal tissue. These receptors all come from a female donor with papillary thyroid cancer or a benign thyroid nodule (not recorded which). Some clones in this sample may be carry-over from other donors' samples.

Ten or more counts support this clone. CDR3 sequence: CASSLISSPGAGLDYGYTF. The CDR3 DNA reads as TGTGCCAGCAGCCTAATTAGCAGCCCCGGGGCCGGGCTGGACTATGGCTACACCTTC. This sequence joins TRBV13 and TRBJ1-2; the D gene is possibly TRBD1 (5 bases). CDR1 is PRHDT, CDR2 FYEKMQ, per germline (reference sequence). Deletions cut 5 bases from V and 3 bases from J, with 28 bases between. There are 19 residues in the CDR3.

This clone has a count of ten or more. V is TRBV2 and J is TRBJ2-3, with D perhaps matching TRBD2 (6 bases). Per the germline V gene, CDR1 is SNHLY and CDR2 is FYNNEI. V was trimmed by 7 bases and J by 0 bases, leaving 11 bases between them. The CDR3 runs 14 residues. The CDR3 bases are TGTGCCAGCATAAGAACTAGCAGCACAGATACGCAGTATTTT. This gives the protein CASIRTSSTDTQYF.

This clone was counted between two and nine times. The V and J genes are TRBV15 and TRBJ2-7, with unresolved D. V was trimmed by 2 bases and J by 3 bases, leaving 14 bases between them. The germline V gene has CDR1 LNHNV and CDR2 YYDKDF (reference sequence). This CDR3 is 15 amino acids long. In nucleotides, the CDR3 is TGTGCCACCAGCAGATGGTTCGGAAGTGACTACGAGCAGTACTTC. This translates into CATSRWFGSDYEQYF.

This clone occurred many times. The genes are TRBV14 and TRBJ2-1, with a weak D call TRBD2 (6 bases). The length of the CDR3 is 13 residues. V shed 0 bases and J shed 10 bases, with 10 bases lying between them. Germline V CDR1 and CDR2: SGHDN, FVKESK. The CDR3 is CASSQDIRGEQFF. The CDR3 DNA is TGTGCCAGCAGCCAAGATATACGGGGGGAGCAGTTCTTC.

In this sample, this clone turned up many times. The chain couples TRBV7-9 to TRBJ1-1; 8 bases agree with TRBD1. Germline V CDR1 and CDR2: SEHNR, FQNEAQ (reference sequence). Trimming at V came to 6 bases and at J to 1 base, leaving 4 bases not matched to a gene. This CDR3 spans 14 amino acids. The CDR3 DNA reads as TGTGCCAGCAGAACCGGGACAGGGAACACTGAAGCTTTCTTT. This gives the protein CASRTGTGNTEAFF.

The rearrangement links TRBV28 to TRBJ2-1, with D perhaps assigned TRBD1 or TRBD2 (5 bases each). Germline assignment: CDR1 MDHEN and CDR2 SYDVKM. This CDR3 has 13 amino acids. The CDR3 spells CAINLLRGLEQFF. CDR3 bases: TGTGCTATCAACTTACTGAGGGGTCTTGAGCAGTTCTTC.

The rearrangement links TRBV10-2 to TRBJ2-5; 7 nucleotides agree with TRBD2. The CDR3 sequence is 13 residues long. The germline CDR1 and CDR2 sequences are WSHSY and SAAADI. V shed 5 bases, J shed 5 bases, and the junction held 5 bases outside the gene matches. CDR3 sequence reads: CASSPAGMETQYF. DNA of the CDR3: TGCGCCAGCAGTCCAGCGGGAATGGAGACCCAGTACTTC.

This clone was picked up a small number of times. The chain carries TRBV2 and TRBJ2-7, with D tentatively TRBD1 or TRBD2 (6 bases each). Germline values: CDR1 SNHLY, CDR2 FYNNEI. V was pared by 6 bases and J by 3 bases, with 12 bases between. The CDR3 is made up of 13 amino acids. This CDR3 is CASSQRGDYEQYF. Here the CDR3 DNA reads TGTGCCAGCAGCCAAAGGGGGGACTACGAGCAGTACTTC.

As regards this clone: This is likely a read error, given that the CDR3 carries no conserved phenylalanine or tryptophan at its end. The J gene is TRBJ1-1, the V gene TRBV7-8, with a possible D match to TRBD1 (5 bases). The V gene lost 4 bases and the J gene lost 5 bases, with 14 bases spanning the gap. The CDR3 runs to 14 residues. Germline CDR1 is SGHVS and CDR2 is FQNEAQ. CDR3 amino acids: CASSSNRLITEAFC. Here the CDR3 DNA reads TGTGCCAGCAGCTCTAACAGGCTAATTACTGAAGCTTTCTGT.

In its sample, this clone ranks as medium-sized. The chain employs TRBV27 and TRBJ1-1, with D maybe TRBD1 (6 bases). The CDR3 is 16 amino acids. The V end was cut by 4 bases, the J end by 5 bases, with 20 bases between. CDR1 MNHEY and CDR2 SMNVEV come from the germline V gene (reference sequence). The CDR3 DNA follows: TGTGCCAGCAGTTCTCCTAGACTGGGGGCTGAAACTGAAGCTTTCTTT. Translating gives CASSSPRLGAETEAFF.

This clone was recorded at least ten times. The J gene is TRBJ2-1, the V gene TRBV4-1; 8 positions agree with TRBD2. The CDR3 has 16 residues. The germline gives CDR1 MGHRA, CDR2 YSYEKL. The junction had 6 bases not matched to a gene; V was cut back by 1 base and J by 4 bases. The CDR3 bases are TGCGCCAGCAGCCAAGTCGGGACTAGAGAGTACAATGAGCAGTTCTTC. Translating it yields CASSQVGTREYNEQFF.

This clone was counted at least ten times. The chain uses TRBV9 and TRBJ1-1, with D unresolved. The CDR3 sequence is 15 residues long. V lost 1 base, J lost 1 base, and 11 bases lay in between. In germline, CDR1 is SGDLS, CDR2 YYNGEE. CDR3 protein: CASSVSAGWNTEAFF. As DNA, the CDR3 is TGTGCCAGCAGCGTATCCGCAGGTTGGAACACTGAAGCTTTCTTT.

This clone was counted at least ten times. The V call is TRBV19, the J call TRBJ1-4; D might be TRBD1 (5 bases). Germline V CDR1 and CDR2: LNHDA, SQIVND (reference sequence). The V and J ends lost 5 bases and 8 bases respectively, with 15 bases between them. The CDR3 sequence is 14 residues long. The CDR3 DNA is TGTGCCAGTAGTCAAGACAGTATAACCGAAAAACTGTTTTTT. It is translated as CASSQDSITEKLFF.

This clone was found many times. The V and J genes are TRBV19 and TRBJ2-5; possibly TRBD1 for D (6 bases). The CDR3 sequence is 13 residues long. Trimming removed 9 bases at V and 0 bases at J, with 11 bases between. Germline values: CDR1 LNHDA, CDR2 SQIVND (reference sequence). The CDR3 protein is CASAGQNQETQYF. The CDR3 DNA sequence: TGTGCCAGCGCCGGACAGAACCAAGAGACCCAGTACTTC.

The table lists this clone with many counts. The gene calls are TRBV5-1 and TRBJ2-3; TRBD1 might be the D (5 bases). V gave up 0 bases and J gave up 3 bases, with 8 bases separating them. The CDR3 is made up of 14 amino acids. The germline V gene has CDR1 SGHRS and CDR2 YFSETQ. The CDR3 loop reads CASSLARVTDTQYF. CDR3 coding DNA: TGCGCCAGCAGCTTGGCCAGGGTTACAGATACGCAGTATTTT.

This clone was recorded many times. The V call is TRBV19, the J call TRBJ1-1; D remains ambiguous. Germline V gives CDR1 LNHDA, CDR2 SQIVND (reference sequence). Deletions cut 8 bases from V and 0 bases from J, with 7 bases between. This CDR3 spans 12 amino acids. The CDR3: CASSYMNTEAFF. CDR3 sequence (DNA): TGTGCCAGTTCTTATATGAACACTGAAGCTTTCTTT.

The V call is TRBV19, the J call TRBJ1-1; D perhaps matches TRBD1 (5 bases). This CDR3 spans 13 amino acids. The V gene's germline CDR1 is LNHDA and CDR2 SQIVND (reference sequence). V was shortened by 4 bases and J by 6 bases, with 12 bases between the two germline ends. The CDR3 bases are TGTGCCAGTAGTAGCAGGGAGTGGCCTGAAGCTTTCTTT. This sequence encodes CASSSREWPEAFF.

This clone is medium-sized (0.01 to 0.1%) within its sample. The V call is TRBV20-1, the J call TRBJ2-7; 12 bases agree with TRBD2. The CDR3 spans 14 residues. The junction had 8 bases not matched to a gene; V was cut back by 5 bases and J by 6 bases. The germline CDR1 and CDR2 sequences are DFQATT and SNEGSKA (reference sequence). The CDR3, as DNA: TGCAGTGCTGTTAGGACTAGCGGGAATAGCGAGCAGTACTTC. This translates into CSAVRTSGNSEQYF.

Within the sample, this clone is medium-sized (0.01 to 0.1%). This chain connects TRBV24-1 to TRBJ2-7; D ambiguous. Per germline, CDR1 KGHDR and CDR2 SFDVKD. The CDR3 is 13 amino acids. With 8 bases removed from V and 3 bases from J, the gap between germline ends came to 13 bases. This CDR3 reads CATTPQKGYEQYF. As DNA, the CDR3 is TGTGCCACCACCCCGCAAAAGGGCTACGAGCAGTACTTC.

This clone was recorded at least ten times. The chain is built from TRBV9 and TRBJ2-1; 13 bases fit TRBD2. This CDR3 is built from 15 residues. Losses at the gene ends were 3 bases for V and 9 bases for J; bases not matched to a gene: 6. Looked up from germline, CDR1 is SGDLS and CDR2 is YYNGEE. DNA of the CDR3: TGTGCCAGCAGCGCCGGGACTAGCGGGGCCAGTGAGCAGTTCTTC. Translation gives CASSAGTSGASEQFF.

This clone is medium-sized by share. The chain links TRBV12-3 or TRBV12-4 to TRBJ2-1, with TRBD1 identical over 10 bases. V trimming: 6 bases; J trimming: 3 bases; junction bases outside the gene matches: 5. This CDR3 region has 15 residues. DNA of the CDR3: TGTGCCAGCAGCCCCGGACAGGGGGTCTACAATGAGCAGTTCTTC. Its protein product is CASSPGQGVYNEQFF.

This clone appeared many times. J is TRBJ1-2 and V is TRBV5-4; maybe TRBD1 (5 bases). Germline V gene lookup returns CDR1 SGHNT and CDR2 YYREEE (reference sequence). V was pared by 0 bases and J by 4 bases, with 10 bases between. The CDR3 has 14 residues. As DNA, the CDR3 is TGTGCCAGCAGCTTGGGAGAGGGGTCCTATGGCTACACCTTC. Its translation: CASSLGEGSYGYTF.

The chain uses TRBV2 and TRBJ2-7; 7 bases align to TRBD2. Germline CDR1 is SNHLY and CDR2 is FYNNEI. Germline trimming cut 6 bases from V and 3 bases from J; bases unmatched to any gene: 8. This CDR3 region has 14 residues. CDR3 loop: CASRQTSYDYEQYF. The CDR3 region has the DNA TGTGCCAGCAGGCAGACTAGCTACGACTACGAGCAGTACTTC.

The rearrangement uses TRBV7-2 and TRBJ2-2; D possibly corresponds to TRBD2 (5 bases). The CDR3 is made up of 15 amino acids. Germline V gives CDR1 SGHTA, CDR2 FQGNSA. Trimming took off 1 base at V and 9 bases at J, with 15 bases between the two ends. Here the CDR3 reads CASSLGPLGVRELFF. The CDR3 DNA reads as TGTGCCAGCAGCTTAGGGCCCTTGGGAGTCCGGGAGCTGTTTTTT.

This clone was picked up one time. The chain carries TRBV9 and TRBJ2-1; no firm D call. With 0 bases removed from V and 2 bases from J, the gap between germline ends came to 9 bases. The CDR3 is 15 amino acids. The germline V gene has CDR1 SGDLS and CDR2 YYNGEE. The CDR3 spells CASSVDGSTYNEQFF. Here the CDR3 DNA reads TGTGCCAGCAGCGTAGATGGGTCCACCTACAATGAGCAGTTCTTC.

A few counts support this clone. V and J are TRBV25-1 and TRBJ2-2; 7 bases are shared with TRBD2. The CDR3 is 15 residues long. CDR1 is MGHDK, CDR2 SYGVNS, per germline. V shed 2 bases, J shed 9 bases, and the junction held 9 bases outside the gene matches. CDR3 sequence (DNA): TGTGCCAGCAGTGAAACGGGAGGCGGAACCTGGGAGCTGTTTTTT. Protein product: CASSETGGGTWELFF.

On this clone itself: A much larger clone lies a single base off, so this may be a read error. The rearrangement joins TRBV29-1 to TRBJ2-3; weak D call: TRBD1 (5 bases). With 8 bases removed from V and 0 bases from J, the gap between germline ends came to 12 bases. The germline CDR1 and CDR2 sequences are SQVTM and ANQGSEA. The CDR3 covers 13 residues. CDR3 bases: TGCAGCTTTGGGGCTCCGAGCACAGATACGCAGTATTTT. Translated: CSFGAPSTDTQYF.